Listed here is a single T cell receptor beta chain. Germline CDR1 is KGHSH and CDR2 is LQKENI. The CDR3 loop spans 13 amino acids. Trimming left V 6 bases short and J 8 bases short, with 16 bases between. This sample is part of a study of blood T cell repertoires in COVID-19. Across the whole study: PBMCs, B-cell-depleted T cells, or T cells provided the cDNA or gDNA that made up the material.

The data were produced by immunoSEQ multiplex PCR, yet TCRdb's version contains in-frame clones alone and is incomplete. The profile shows 250,000 to 300,000 clones, approximately 86% of them singletons. This clonotype originated in a woman in her sixties or seventies with COVID-19, enrolled during active disease. The rearrangement uses TRBV18 and TRBJ1-2; D possibly corresponds to TRBD1 (5 bases). Source material: peripheral blood. The CDR3 region has the DNA TGTGCCAGCTCGCCCCAGGGTGGTCACGGCTACACCTTC. It is translated as CASSPQGGHGYTF.